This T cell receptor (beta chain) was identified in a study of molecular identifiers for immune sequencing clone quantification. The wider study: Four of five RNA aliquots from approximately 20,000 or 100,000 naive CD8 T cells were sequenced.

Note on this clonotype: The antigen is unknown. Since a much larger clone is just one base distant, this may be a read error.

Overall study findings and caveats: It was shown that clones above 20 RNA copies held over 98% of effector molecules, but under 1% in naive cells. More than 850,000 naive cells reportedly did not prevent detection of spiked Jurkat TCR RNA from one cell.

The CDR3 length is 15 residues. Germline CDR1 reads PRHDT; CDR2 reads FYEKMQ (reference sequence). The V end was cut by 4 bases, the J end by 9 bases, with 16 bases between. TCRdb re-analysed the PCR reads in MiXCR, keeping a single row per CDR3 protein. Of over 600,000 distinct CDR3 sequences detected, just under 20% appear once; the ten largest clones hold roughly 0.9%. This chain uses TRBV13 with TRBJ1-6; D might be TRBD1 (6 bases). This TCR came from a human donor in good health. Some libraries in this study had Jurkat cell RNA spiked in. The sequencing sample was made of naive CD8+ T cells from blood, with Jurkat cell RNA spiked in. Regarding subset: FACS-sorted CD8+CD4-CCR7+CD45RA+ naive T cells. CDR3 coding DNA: TGTGCCAGCAGCTCAGCGGGACATGAAGGTTCACCCCTCCACTTT. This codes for CASSSAGHEGSPLHF.